These 15 T cell receptor beta chains originate from one sample sequenced in a study of blood T cell repertoires in COVID-19. Here immunoSEQ multiplex PCR was the method, and the copy in TCRdb shows in-frame clones only, minus some. The top ten hold roughly 2.6% of the sample, which has fewer than 250,000 clones, roughly 89% seen once. The material sequenced was PBMCs or T cells enriched from blood (not recorded which). The receptor source for this set is a woman aged 25 to 39 with acute COVID-19.

The chain has TRBV10-3 and TRBJ2-6; a possible D gene is TRBD2 (5 bases). Germline-derived CDR1 and CDR2 are ENHRY and SYGVKD. V lost 8 bases and J 0 bases, leaving 14 bases between the germline ends. The CDR3 has 16 amino acids. The CDR3 loop is CAISGVATSGANVLTF. As DNA, the CDR3 is TGTGCCATCTCCGGGGTTGCTACCTCTGGGGCCAACGTCCTGACTTTC.

The chain couples TRBV3-1 (or the pseudogene TRBV3-2) to TRBJ1-2; 8 bases are a match to TRBD1. CDR3 length: 12 residues. Germline trimming cut 2 bases from V and 10 bases from J; bases unmatched to any gene: 3. The germline gives CDR1 LGHDT, CDR2 YNNKEL (reference sequence). Here the CDR3 reads CASSQQGAVYTF. The CDR3, as DNA: TGTGCCAGCAGCCAACAGGGGGCTGTCTACACCTTC.

This chain uses TRBV25-1 with TRBJ2-7; 9 bases are shared with TRBD1. The V and J ends lost 4 bases and 3 bases, in that order; junction bases with no gene match: 4. Per germline, CDR1 MGHDK and CDR2 SYGVNS. The CDR3 length is 14 residues. The CDR3 loop is CASSGDRVIYEQYF. CDR3 DNA sequence: TGTGCCAGCAGTGGGGACAGGGTGATCTACGAGCAGTACTTC.

The chain recombines TRBV3-1 (or the pseudogene TRBV3-2) with TRBJ2-2; TRBD2 matches at 7 bases. The CDR3 length is 17 residues. The junction had 17 bases not matched to a gene; V was cut back by 7 bases and J by 6 bases. The germline V gene encodes CDR1 LGHDT and CDR2 YNNKEL (reference sequence). This CDR3 reads CASTEGRGVGLSGELFF. The CDR3 nucleotides read TGTGCCAGCACCGAAGGACGGGGGGTCGGGTTGTCCGGGGAGCTGTTTTTT.

Here the CDR3 reads CASSLYSPGTGVGNIQYF. CDR3 nucleotides: TGTGCCAGCAGCTTATACTCACCCGGGACAGGGGTGGGAAACATTCAGTACTTC. The gene calls are TRBV7-2 and TRBJ2-4; 10 bases line up with TRBD1. Unmatched junction bases numbered 13, after V lost 2 bases and J lost 6 bases. Germline values: CDR1 SGHTA, CDR2 FQGNSA. This CDR3 spans 18 amino acids.

The V gene is TRBV29-1, the J gene TRBJ2-1; a possible D gene is TRBD2 (6 bases). The CDR3 sequence is 12 residues long. The germline V gene has CDR1 SQVTM and CDR2 ANQGSEA. The V gene lost 4 bases and the J gene lost 4 bases, with 8 bases spanning the gap. The CDR3 nucleotides read TGCAGCGTTGGGAGGGGATACAATGAGCAGTTCTTC. Protein product: CSVGRGYNEQFF.

The CDR3 DNA is TGCGCCAGCAGCCTCGGACAGGGGAACGATTCACCCCTCCACTTT. Translated, it gives CASSLGQGNDSPLHF. The chain links TRBV5-1 to TRBJ1-6, with 9 bases fitting TRBD1. The junction had 7 bases not matched to a gene; V was cut back by 4 bases and J by 8 bases. Germline V gene lookup returns CDR1 SGHRS and CDR2 YFSETQ. The CDR3 sequence is 15 residues long.

The CDR3: CASSPLRGVLHEQYF. CDR3 in DNA: TGTGCCAGCAGCCCACTCAGGGGCGTCTTGCACGAGCAGTACTTC. The chain has TRBV11-2 and TRBJ2-7, with D possibly TRBD1 on 6 matching bases. This CDR3 comprises 15 residues. Trimming pared 5 bases from V and 5 bases from J, leaving 19 bases between. Germline CDR1 and CDR2: SGHAT and FQNNGV.

J is TRBJ2-5 and V is TRBV11-2; D is possibly TRBD1 (6 bases). The length of the CDR3 is 14 residues. Germline-derived CDR1 and CDR2 are SGHAT and FQNNGV. V dropped 3 bases and J dropped 0 bases, with 8 bases sitting between them. DNA for the CDR3: TGTGCCAGCAGCTTGGGGGACAACCAAGAGACCCAGTACTTC. Encoded protein: CASSLGDNQETQYF.

The chain joins TRBV21-1 to TRBJ1-1. TRBV21-1 is given as a pseudogene. The CDR3 loop spans 15 amino acids. Here the CDR3 reads CASSKAEAMNTEAFF. CDR3 sequence (DNA): TGTGCCAGCAGCAAAGCCGAGGCCATGAACACTGAAGCTTTCTTT.

The chain uses TRBV19 and TRBJ1-1; the D gene is possibly TRBD1 (6 bases). V was cut by 5 bases and J by 4 bases, with 14 bases left in between. CDR1 is LNHDA, CDR2 SQIVND, per germline (reference sequence). This CDR3 has 14 amino acids. The DNA of the CDR3 is TGTGCCAGTAGTGAACAGGGAACGCTCACTGAAGCTTTCTTT. Translating it yields CASSEQGTLTEAFF.

The chain joins TRBV1 to TRBJ1-4. TRBV1 is assigned pseudogene status. The CDR3 runs 15 residues. The DNA of the CDR3 is TGCACCAGCAGCCAATATGAGTACTTTGGTGAAAAACTGTTTTTT. This gives the protein CTSSQYEYFGEKLFF.

The J gene is TRBJ1-2, the V gene TRBV29-1; tentative D call: TRBD1 (5 bases). The CDR3 is 16 residues long. Trimming removed 5 bases at V and 0 bases at J, with 19 bases between. Looked up from germline, CDR1 is SQVTM and CDR2 is ANQGSEA. CDR3 coding DNA: TGCAGCGTTCTTAAAGGGGTGGTAGAGGCTAACTATGGCTACACCTTC. Protein: CSVLKGVVEANYGYTF.

The chain joins TRBV6-6 to TRBJ1-1; D remains ambiguous. CDR1 is MNHNY and CDR2 is SVGAGI in the germline V gene (reference sequence). CDR3 length equals 13 residues. Trimming shortened V by 4 bases and J by 11 bases, and 17 bases separated the two germline ends. In DNA, the CDR3 is TGTGCCAGCAGTTTTACAAGAAGCGTTGGGGCTTTCTTT. Amino acids: CASSFTRSVGAFF.

Only a few counts were recorded for this clone. The chain combines TRBV18 with TRBJ1-3, with D possibly TRBD1 on 5 matching bases. Trimming took 0 bases from V and 4 from J, leaving 13 bases between them. The CDR3 consists of 16 residues. Per germline, CDR1 KGHSH and CDR2 LQKENI. The CDR3 DNA follows: TGTGCCAGCTCACCACCCAGGGCTGAAAGCGGAAACACCATATATTTT. It yields the protein CASSPPRAESGNTIYF.